This entry lists 3 T cell receptor beta chains sequenced from one sample in a study of OX40 agonist ivuxolimab in advanced cancers. TCRdb keeps only in-frame clones here, not all; method: immunoSEQ multiplex PCR. The sample records about 13,000 clones, 65% to 80% being singletons. The source was CD4+ or CD8+ T cells sorted from blood, collected in a trial of the OX40 agonist ivuxolimab. These receptors came from an adult with an advanced solid tumor such as melanoma, head and neck, liver or kidney cancer.

The chain has TRBV28 and TRBJ2-7, with TRBD2 matching 12 bases. Germline V gives CDR1 MDHEN, CDR2 SYDVKM. The V segment lost 5 bases and the J segment 2 bases; nucleotides outside the gene matches: 4. The CDR3 has 15 residues. CDR3 sequence: CASSRGLAGTYEQYF. The CDR3 DNA follows: TGTGCCAGCAGTAGAGGACTAGCGGGGACCTACGAGCAGTACTTC.

This clone was counted once. The chain combines TRBV7-9 with TRBJ2-3, with D maybe TRBD2 (5 bases). From germline, CDR1 is SEHNR and CDR2 FQNEAQ (reference sequence). With 5 bases removed from V and 5 bases from J, the gap between germline ends came to 17 bases. This CDR3 is built from 15 residues. DNA for the CDR3: TGTGCCAGCAGCCCGGGGAGTTCGCGCGGAGATACGCAGTATTTT. Protein sequence: CASSPGSSRGDTQYF.

The chain has TRBV15 and TRBJ2-7; no clear D gene. The CDR3 is 14 residues long. Germline-derived CDR1 and CDR2 are LNHNV and YYDKDF (reference sequence). V dropped 5 bases and J dropped 4 bases, with 15 bases sitting between them. CDR3: CATSGSRGSYEQYF. The CDR3 DNA sequence: TGTGCCACCAGCGGGTCTCGTGGGTCATACGAGCAGTACTTC. The full variable domain, in which reference TRBV15 and TRBJ2-7 provide the parts outside the CDR3, is DAMVIQNPRYQVTQFGKPVTLSCSQTLNHNVMYWYQQKSSQAPKLLFHYYDKDFNNEADTPDNFQSRRPNTSFCFLDIRSPGLGDTAMYLCATSGSRGSYEQYFGPGTRLTVT.